Detailed here is one T cell receptor beta chain. The antigen is unknown. This entry is derived from a study of CXCR3-negative and CXCR3-positive naive CD8 T cells. Study results and caveats: Naive cells that were CXCR3-positive had more hydrophobic TRB CDR3s (compared with CXCR3-negative naive cells).

Naive CD8+ T cells showed CD45RO-CCR7+CD27+CD95-. The germline CDR1 and CDR2 sequences are DFQATT and SNEGSKA (reference sequence). This CDR3 region has 15 residues. The authors prepared UMI-labeled TRB cDNA libraries by 5' RACE. TCRdb re-analyzed the 5' RACE reads; it lists each CDR3 protein once, without DNA. The repertoire table contains about 8,300 distinct CDR3 sequences. Sequencing used naive CXCR3- CD8+ T cells from blood. The subset here: CD45RO-CCR7+CD27+CD95- naive CD8+ T cells lacking CXCR3 (TNR3-). This clonotype originated in a human donor in good health. Some clones in this sample may be carry-over from other donors' samples. V and J are TRBV20-1 and TRBJ2-7; TCRdb names TRBD1, which stays unverified in the absence of DNA. This CDR3 reads CSARDLGQGPYEQYF.